The rows below give T cell receptor beta chains drawn from one sample of a study of cytomegalovirus exposure and HLA in healthy donors. The protocol was immunoSEQ multiplex PCR, while the TCRdb copy is restricted to in-frame clones and leaves out a portion. The sample includes about 99,000 clones, roughly 80% of them seen just once. Sample: PBMCs. The receptors originated from a man between 50 and 59 years old in good health and CMV-seropositive. Both conserved end residues are part of each CDR3. The order of the fields is J gene, clone size, CDR3 length, D gene, V gene, CDR3 DNA, CDR3 protein. A D gene is named only where the DNA matches it firmly. Clone sizes are given selectively: once, few, many, or a class where the clone is expanded.

TRBJ2-7,NA,13,NA,TRBV11-2,TGTGCCAGCAGCCGCACTAGAGATTACGAGCAGTACTTC,CASSRTRDYEQYF
TRBJ2-2,NA,17,TRBD2,TRBV11-2,TGTGCCAGCAGCCGGGGACTAGCGGTTCAAAACACCGGGGAGCTGTTTTTT,CASSRGLAVQNTGELFF
TRBJ1-2,NA,13,TRBD1,TRBV7-3,TGTGCCAGCAGCTTAGGGACAGACTATGGCTACACCTTC,CASSLGTDYGYTF
TRBJ2-7,NA,16,NA,TRBV7-3,TGTGCCAGCAGCCCCACCGGGGGTAGTCGGTCCTACGAGCAGTACTTC,CASSPTGGSRSYEQYF
TRBJ2-2,NA,15,NA,TRBV14,TGTGCCAGCAGCCAAGTAGGAGGGAACACCGGGGAGCTGTTTTTT,CASSQVGGNTGELFF
TRBJ2-3,NA,17,NA,TRBV15,TGTGCCACCAGCAGGGCGGGTGGGGGAGGACGCACAGATACGCAGTATTTT,CATSRAGGGGRTDTQYF
TRBJ2-4,once,16,TRBD2,TRBV2,TGTGCCAGCAGTGGTTTAGCGGGAGTATGGGAAAACATTCAGTACTTC,CASSGLAGVWENIQYF
TRBJ1-1,NA,15,TRBD1,TRBV19,TGTGCCAGTAGTACCCAGGGACAGGGTCGAACTGAAGCTTTCTTT,CASSTQGQGRTEAFF
TRBJ2-5,NA,15,TRBD1,TRBV28,TGTGCCAGCAGTTCCCCGGACTCCAGGGGGGAGACCCAGTACTTC,CASSSPDSRGETQYF
TRBJ2-1,NA,14,TRBD1,TRBV5-1,TGCGCCAGCAGCCCGGGACAGGTCTACAATGAGCAGTTCTTC,CASSPGQVYNEQFF
TRBJ2-7,NA,16,TRBD2,TRBV4-3,TGCGCCAGCAGCCAAGATTGGGCTAGCGGAACCTACGAGCAGTACTTC,CASSQDWASGTYEQYF
TRBJ1-4,NA,15,NA,TRBV5-6,TGTGCCAGCAGCCGCCAACAAGCAACTAATGAAAAACTGTTTTTT,CASSRQQATNEKLFF
TRBJ2-1,few,15,TRBD2,TRBV9,TGTGCCAGCAGCGTTACTAGCGGGTCCTACAATGAGCAGTTCTTC,CASSVTSGSYNEQFF
TRBJ2-5,NA,16,TRBD1,TRBV7-9,TGTGCCAGCAGCTTAGACAGGGGGCCAGCCTTTAGGACCCAGTACTTC,CASSLDRGPAFRTQYF
TRBJ2-7,NA,15,TRBD1,TRBV7-7,TGTGCCAGCAGCATTGGGACAGGATTCAACTACGAGCAGTACTTC,CASSIGTGFNYEQYF
TRBJ2-2,NA,16,NA,TRBV19,TGTGCCAGTAGTGTGCGGCGGCAGGGGGGCACCGGGGAGCTGTTTTTT,CASSVRRQGGTGELFF
TRBJ2-7,once,15,TRBD1,TRBV7-9,TGTGCCAGCAGCCCGCGACAGGGGGCCCTCCCAGAGCAGTACTTC,CASSPRQGALPEQYF
TRBJ2-7,NA,14,TRBD2,TRBV6-1,TGTGCCAGCAGTGCTGTAGCGGGGAGCTACGAGCAGTACTTC,CASSAVAGSYEQYF